The rows below give T cell receptor beta chains drawn from one sample of a study of post-analysis software for immune sequencing data. TCRdb re-called the PCR reads through MiXCR, storing one row per CDR3 protein. The sample gives hundreds of thousands of distinct CDR3 sequences, roughly 45% of which show up once; roughly 12% is in the top ten. The sample was blood. Every receptor here comes from a girl under 18 with multiple sclerosis. Each CDR3 is given with its conserved first and last residue. D genes are given only for firm matches. Rows may omit the clone size; those that give it use once, few, many or a size class.

TRBJ2-7 - TRBV27 - CASSFSGRPYEQYF TGTGCCAGCAGTTTTAGTGGGAGACCCTACGAGCAGTACTTC
TRBJ1-1 TRBD1 TRBV5-1 - CASSLGDRGATEAFF TGCGCCAGCAGCTTGGGGGACAGGGGCGCCACTGAAGCTTTCTTT
TRBJ2-1 TRBD1 TRBV6-5 - CASRREQGGGQFF TGTGCCAGCAGACGAGAACAGGGGGGTGGGCAGTTCTTC
TRBJ2-7 - TRBV27 few CASSSTAPIYEQYF TGTGCCAGCAGTTCGACAGCACCCATCTACGAGCAGTACTTC
TRBJ1-1 - TRBV7-9 - CASSLGATATEAFF TGTGCCAGCAGCCTCGGGGCGACGGCCACTGAAGCTTTCTTT
TRBJ2-7 TRBD2 TRBV11-2 few CASSHGGTYEQYF TGTGCCAGCAGCCACGGGGGGACCTACGAGCAGTACTTC
TRBJ2-5 - TRBV6-5 - CASARSGRGETQYF TGTGCCAGCGCCCGCAGCGGGCGCGGCGAGACCCAGTACTTC
TRBJ2-1 - TRBV5-6 - CASSLDWTSAETQFF TGTGCCAGCAGCTTGGACTGGACCTCTGCGGAGACCCAGTTCTTC
TRBJ2-1 TRBD2 TRBV10-3 - CAFSGASGRSSYNEQFF TGTGCCTTCAGTGGGGCTAGCGGGAGGTCCTCCTACAATGAGCAGTTCTTC
TRBJ2-1 - TRBV20-1 - CSARDLGSLGTGYNEQFF TGCAGTGCTAGAGATCTGGGGAGTTTGGGGACTGGCTACAATGAGCAGTTCTTC
TRBJ1-2 TRBD1 TRBV12-3/TRBV12-4 - CASSLPGQTNYGYTF TGTGCCAGCAGTTTACCGGGACAGACTAACTATGGCTACACCTTC
TRBJ2-1 - TRBV20-1 - CSASFADNEQFF TGCAGTGCTAGTTTTGCAGACAATGAGCAGTTCTTC
TRBJ2-3 - TRBV20-1 - CSAREYTEIREYF TGCAGTGCTAGAGAGTACACAGAGATACGGGAGTATTTT
TRBJ2-1 TRBD2 TRBV3-1 - CASSQDVSSGRAGEQFF TGTGCCAGCAGCCAAGATGTCTCAAGCGGGAGGGCCGGCGAGCAGTTCTTC
TRBJ2-7 - TRBV28 few CASRAVSNLFAQYF TGTGCCAGCCGGGCGGTCTCTAATTTATTCGCGCAGTACTTC
TRBJ2-6 - TRBV20-1 few CSARVISGANVLTF TGCAGTGCTAGAGTGATCTCTGGGGCCAACGTCCTGACTTTC
TRBJ1-1 - TRBV12-3/TRBV12-4 - CASSLWANTEAFF TGTGCCAGCAGTTTATGGGCGAACACTGAAGCTTTCTTT
TRBJ2-5 - TRBV4-1 - CASSLGPGATQKQETQYF TGCGCCAGCAGCCTCGGGCCGGGGGCGACCCAGAAGCAAGAGACCCAGTACTTC
TRBJ2-5 - TRBV28 - CASTPGDQETQYF TGTGCCAGCACCCCGGGGGACCAAGAGACCCAGTACTTC
TRBJ2-1 - TRBV4-1 - CASSQSTPRLKTYNEQFF TGCGCCAGCAGCCAATCCACCCCTAGACTTAAGACCTACAATGAGCAGTTCTTC